The entry below describes one TCR beta chain. The germline CDR1 and CDR2 sequences are MNHEY and SVGAGI. V was trimmed by 6 bases and J by 8 bases, leaving 13 bases between them. This CDR3 is built from 12 residues. Clones were read by immunoSEQ multiplex PCR, and TCRdb kept only the in-frame ones, dropping some. Here the sample spans approximately 16,000 clones, roughly nine tenths being singletons. This sample was included in a study of blood T cell repertoires in COVID-19. As for the study in general: The United States, Italy and Spain supplied acute and convalescent COVID-19 samples.

The chain employs TRBV6-5 and TRBJ1-2; no clear D. This clonotype was obtained from a woman of 80 years or more with COVID-19, enrolled during active disease. The sequenced material came from peripheral blood. CDR3 protein: CASRPRRGGYTF. The CDR3 bases are TGTGCCAGCAGACCGCGACGGGGAGGCTACACCTTC.